This T cell receptor (beta chain) was obtained from a study of T cell changes during pregnancy in multiple sclerosis. The CDR3 is 12 amino acids. Germline V lookup: CDR1 MDHEN, CDR2 SYDVKM. V shed 7 bases and J shed 6 bases, with 10 bases lying between them. The sample holds one count of this clone. Here immunoSEQ multiplex PCR was the method, and the copy in TCRdb shows in-frame clones only, minus some. The sample consists of fewer than 80,000 clones, 80% to 90% of them appearing once. The material sequenced was peripheral blood, taken in the first trimester of pregnancy. This clonotype was obtained from a female donor in good health, enrolled as a control in a pregnancy study. The V and J genes are TRBV28 and TRBJ2-1, with no clear D. Here the CDR3 reads CASNLAGNEQFF. Written as DNA, the CDR3 is TGTGCCAGCAATTTGGCTGGCAATGAGCAGTTCTTC.